These 27 T cell receptor beta chains were all obtained from the same sample, sequenced in a study of cytomegalovirus exposure and HLA in healthy donors (dated by TCRdb to about 2017). Preparation of the library involved the immunoSEQ multiplex PCR assay. A mixture of 60 forward primers for TCR Vbeta segments and 13 reverse primers for TCR Jbeta segments was used in the multiplex PCR. TCRdb took over this immuneACCESS table, retaining in-frame rearrangements with V and J assigned. Such tables are incomplete; in checked studies, under half of the missing clones stem from an unresolved V gene, and the remainder is unexplained. Present in this sample are under 200,000 clones, roughly 84% of which were seen just once. About 6% of the sample is held by the ten biggest clonotypes. The source material was PBMCs. The receptors originated from a man aged 45-65 years in good health and CMV-seropositive.

The V call is TRBV7-2, the J call TRBJ1-3; no firm D call. The CDR3 covers 16 residues. Germline V lookup: CDR1 SGHTA, CDR2 FQGNSA. Trimming removed 5 bases from V and 1 base from J, with 15 bases in between. The CDR3 loop is CASSRLRGASGNTIYF. CDR3 DNA: TGTGCCAGCAGCCGCCTCCGAGGTGCTTCTGGAAACACCATATATTTT.

The rearrangement uses TRBV7-8 and TRBJ2-7, with a tentative D call TRBD2 (6 bases). V lost 4 bases, J lost 3 bases, and 13 bases lay in between. Germline lookup yields CDR1 SGHVS and CDR2 FQNEAQ. The CDR3 has 14 residues. The CDR3 loop reads CASSSPGEHYEQYF. CDR3 bases: TGTGCCAGCAGCTCACCGGGAGAGCACTACGAGCAGTACTTC.

The chain links TRBV5-4 to TRBJ2-4; 10 nucleotides match TRBD2. There are 17 residues in the CDR3. Germline V CDR1 and CDR2: SGHNT, YYREEE (reference sequence). V shed 0 bases and J 8 bases; nucleotides not matched to a gene: 11. CDR3 sequence reads: CASSLASGRAGADIQYF. CDR3 DNA sequence: TGTGCCAGCAGCTTGGCCAGCGGGAGGGCCGGAGCGGACATTCAGTACTTC.

The CDR3 here is CASSPPRAGGQNEQFF. The CDR3 region has the DNA TGTGCCAGCAGCCCCCCCCGAGCGGGGGGGCAAAATGAGCAGTTCTTC. The rearrangement uses TRBV7-9 and TRBJ2-1; 10 bases match TRBD2. Germline CDR1 and CDR2: SEHNR and FQNEAQ (reference sequence). This CDR3 has 16 amino acids. V shed 5 bases, J shed 7 bases, and the junction held 11 bases outside the gene matches.

This chain connects TRBV5-1 to TRBJ2-3; D unresolved. The germline gives CDR1 SGHRS, CDR2 YFSETQ. The CDR3 sequence is 13 residues long. Trimming removed 8 bases at V and 3 bases at J, with 13 bases between. CDR3 DNA: TGCGCCAGTACGAGCCTGCATACAGATACGCAGTATTTT. Residues: CASTSLHTDTQYF.

The V gene is TRBV6-5, the J gene TRBJ2-7, with 9 bases matching TRBD1. CDR1 is MNHEY and CDR2 is SVGAGI in the germline V gene. V lost 8 bases to trimming and J lost 6 bases; unmatched junction nucleotides: 14. The CDR3 is made up of 15 amino acids. CDR3 loop: CASLPERDRVCEQYV. CDR3 nucleotides: TGTGCCAGCCTTCCCGAAAGGGACAGGGTATGCGAGCAGTACGTC.

V is TRBV19 and J is TRBJ1-2, with D possibly matching TRBD1 (6 bases). Looked up from germline, CDR1 is LNHDA and CDR2 is SQIVND (reference sequence). The CDR3 is 13 residues long. V lost 4 bases and J 2 bases, leaving 8 bases between the germline ends. The DNA for the CDR3 is TGTGCCAGTAGTAGGGACACGAACTATGGCTACACCTTC. Its protein is CASSRDTNYGYTF.

CDR3 bases: TGTGCCAGCAGCCTGGGACAGGGGGGAGGCTACACCTTC. Its protein product is CASSLGQGGGYTF. V and J are TRBV27 and TRBJ1-2, with TRBD1 matching 11 bases. J was trimmed by 8 bases and V by 6 bases; bases with no gene match: 5. The CDR3 has 13 amino acids. CDR1 is MNHEY and CDR2 is SMNVEV in the germline V gene (reference sequence).

The chain links TRBV5-1 to TRBJ1-2; 10 bases align to TRBD1. Looked up from germline, CDR1 is SGHRS and CDR2 is YFSETQ. CDR3 length equals 14 residues. J gave up 6 bases and V 2 bases, and 4 bases lay outside the gene matches. The CDR3 coding sequence is TGCGCCAGCAGCTTCCGGGACAGGGGCAATGGCTACACCTTC. It codes for CASSFRDRGNGYTF.

The rearrangement joins TRBV21-1 to TRBJ1-5; the table assigns TRBD1, which was not confirmed against the DNA. TRBV21-1 is a pseudogene locus. The CDR3 is 14 amino acids. The DNA for the CDR3 is TGTGCCAGCAGCAAAGAGGGGTATACGCAGCCCCAGCATTTT. Translated: CASSKEGYTQPQHF.

This chain links TRBV4-1 with TRBJ2-1; D might be TRBD2 (5 bases). V lost 4 bases to trimming and J lost 9 bases, with 19 bases between them. CDR3 length equals 15 residues. Germline CDR1 and CDR2: MGHRA and YSYEKL. The DNA for the CDR3 is TGCGCCAGCAGCCCATCCCCTCCCCGGAGCGGTGAGCAGTTCTTC. Protein: CASSPSPPRSGEQFF.

DNA for the CDR3: TGCGCCAGCAGTGACGGGACTGCGAGCGAGCAGTTCTTC. This encodes CASSDGTASEQFF. V gene TRBV10-1 combines with J gene TRBJ2-1; TRBD2 might be the D (6 bases). Trimming removed 3 bases from V and 10 bases from J, with 13 bases in between. The germline CDR1 and CDR2 sequences are WNHNN and SYGVQD (reference sequence). This CDR3 has 13 residues.

The chain uses TRBV11-2 and TRBJ1-4, with TRBD1 matching over 10 bases. CDR1 and CDR2 (germline): SGHAT, FQNNGV. Trimming at V came to 5 bases and at J to 0 bases, leaving 6 bases not matched to a gene. There are 17 residues in the CDR3. Here the CDR3 DNA reads TGTGCCAGCAGCCACCGGGACAGGGGCCCAACTAATGAAAAACTGTTTTTT. It encodes CASSHRDRGPTNEKLFF.

V gene TRBV2 combines with J gene TRBJ1-2; the D gene is possibly TRBD1 (5 bases). Deletions cut 5 bases from V and 4 bases from J, with 17 bases between. Germline values: CDR1 SNHLY, CDR2 FYNNEI. The CDR3 length is 15 residues. The CDR3 region is CASSPPAAQGYGYTF. As DNA, the CDR3 is TGTGCCAGCAGTCCACCCGCGGCTCAGGGCTATGGCTACACCTTC.

The V call is TRBV4-2, the J call TRBJ2-5; 8 positions match TRBD2. The CDR3 is 16 amino acids. V dropped 0 bases and J dropped 2; count of bases not matched to a gene: 5. Per germline, CDR1 LGHNA and CDR2 YNFKEQ. The CDR3 coding sequence is TGTGCCAGCAGCCAAGATTTAGCGGGGCCACAAGAGACCCAGTACTTC. This codes for CASSQDLAGPQETQYF.

This chain links TRBV2 with TRBJ1-3; no reliable D call. The CDR3 totals 15 residues. Germline values: CDR1 SNHLY, CDR2 FYNNEI. The germline V and J ends were trimmed by 5 bases and 0 bases, with 11 bases remaining between them. CDR3 DNA: TGTGCCAGCAGTTCAACAGTTCTCTCTGGAAACACCATATATTTT. The encoded protein is CASSSTVLSGNTIYF. Looking up the rest from reference TRBV2 and TRBJ1-3 gives the full variable domain: EPEVTQTPSHQVTQMGQEVILRCVPISNHLYFYWYRQILGQKVEFLVSFYNNEISEKSEIFDDQFSVERPDGSNFTLKIRSTKLEDSAMYFCASSSTVLSGNTIYFGEGSWLTVV.

V usage is TRBV7-8 and J usage is TRBJ2-1, with TRBD2 matching over 11 bases. This CDR3 comprises 14 residues. V trimming: 4 bases; J trimming: 4 bases; junction bases outside the gene matches: 0. Germline V gene lookup returns CDR1 SGHVS and CDR2 FQNEAQ. The CDR3 DNA reads as TGTGCCAGCAGCTCTAGCGGGGGGTACAATGAGCAGTTCTTC. This sequence encodes CASSSSGGYNEQFF.

This clone was seen only once. The V and J genes are TRBV7-9 and TRBJ1-4; D remains ambiguous. The CDR3 is 13 residues long. CDR1 and CDR2 (germline): SEHNR, FQNEAQ (reference sequence). V dropped 5 bases and J dropped 8 bases, with 12 bases sitting between them. CDR3 DNA: TGTGCCAGCAGCCCGACCGGGATGGAAAAACTGTTTTTT. It specifies CASSPTGMEKLFF.

The chain carries TRBV15 and TRBJ1-5; possibly TRBD1 for D (5 bases). With 6 bases removed from V and 3 bases from J, the gap between germline ends came to 15 bases. There are 15 residues in the CDR3. CDR1 is LNHNV and CDR2 is YYDKDF in the germline V gene (reference sequence). CDR3 residues: CATRTSQGLNQPQHF. DNA of the CDR3: TGTGCCACCAGGACAAGCCAGGGCCTCAATCAGCCCCAGCATTTT.

Worth noting for this clone: One end of the junction is discordant with germline, which a read error may explain. The chain has TRBV4-2 and TRBJ2-7; 11 positions match TRBD2. CDR1 is LGHNA, CDR2 YNFKEQ, per germline. This CDR3 spans 18 amino acids. The CDR3 sequence: CVSSQEALLAGGSYEQYF. CDR3 coding DNA: TGTGTCAGCAGCCAAGAGGCGTTGCTAGCGGGGGGTTCCTACGAGCAGTACTTC.

The V and J genes are TRBV7-9 and TRBJ2-7, with 12 bases that match TRBD2. The CDR3 is 15 amino acids. The germline gives CDR1 SEHNR, CDR2 FQNEAQ (reference sequence). V lost 1 base and J lost 2; bases outside the gene matches: 0. The CDR3 DNA is TGTGCCAGCAGCTTAGGACTAGCGGGGGCCTACGAGCAGTACGTC. Its translation is CASSLGLAGAYEQYV.

This clone came up once. The chain joins TRBV19 to TRBJ2-7, with a possible D match to TRBD1 (5 bases). Deletions cut 3 bases from V and 2 bases from J, with 11 bases between. The CDR3 has 14 residues. Germline lookup yields CDR1 LNHDA and CDR2 SQIVND (reference sequence). The CDR3 DNA sequence: TGTGCCAGTAGTATCGAGAACAGGCCCTACGAGCAGTACTTC. Amino acid sequence: CASSIENRPYEQYF.

This chain joins TRBV15 and TRBJ1-5, with D unclear. Trimming took off 3 bases at V and 5 bases at J, with 11 bases between the two ends. The CDR3 runs 14 residues. Germline loops: CDR1 LNHNV, CDR2 YYDKDF (reference sequence). The CDR3: CATSRRGSDQPQHF. The CDR3 DNA is TGTGCCACCAGCAGGAGAGGGAGTGATCAGCCCCAGCATTTT.

This chain links TRBV7-3 with TRBJ1-1, with 7 bases aligning to TRBD1. Germline lookup yields CDR1 SGHTA and CDR2 FQGTGA. This CDR3 is 14 amino acids long. With V trimmed by 5 bases and J by 1 base, 4 bases remained unmatched. The CDR3: CASSLGTANTEAFF. The CDR3 DNA sequence: TGTGCCAGCAGCCTCGGGACAGCGAACACTGAAGCTTTCTTT.

This rearrangement joins TRBV4-2 to TRBJ2-3; 14 positions agree with TRBD2. The germline CDR1 and CDR2 sequences are LGHNA and YNFKEQ. The CDR3 length is 17 residues. With V trimmed by 5 bases and J by 0 bases, 4 bases remained unmatched. CDR3 bases: TGTGCCAGCAGCGGAGGGACTAGCGGGGGTAGCACAGATACGCAGTATTTT. Translation gives CASSGGTSGGSTDTQYF.

The gene calls are TRBV7-8 and TRBJ1-5, with D possibly being TRBD1 (6 bases). Germline V gene data show CDR1 as SGHVS and CDR2 as FQNEAQ. This CDR3 spans 17 amino acids. Trimming left V 5 bases short and J 3 bases short, with 20 bases between. The CDR3 protein is CASSPAGTMGANQPQHF. The CDR3 DNA sequence: TGTGCCAGCAGCCCCGCCGGGACCATGGGGGCCAATCAGCCCCAGCATTTT.

The chain couples TRBV6-6 to TRBJ1-6, with a weak D call TRBD1 (5 bases). V was cut by 5 bases and J by 9 bases, with 14 bases left in between. Germline V gene data show CDR1 as MNHNY and CDR2 as SVGAGI (reference sequence). CDR3 length equals 14 residues. For the CDR3, the DNA is TGTGCCAGCAGTCGGGGGGACCTAGGTTCACCCCTCCACTTT. Translating it yields CASSRGDLGSPLHF.